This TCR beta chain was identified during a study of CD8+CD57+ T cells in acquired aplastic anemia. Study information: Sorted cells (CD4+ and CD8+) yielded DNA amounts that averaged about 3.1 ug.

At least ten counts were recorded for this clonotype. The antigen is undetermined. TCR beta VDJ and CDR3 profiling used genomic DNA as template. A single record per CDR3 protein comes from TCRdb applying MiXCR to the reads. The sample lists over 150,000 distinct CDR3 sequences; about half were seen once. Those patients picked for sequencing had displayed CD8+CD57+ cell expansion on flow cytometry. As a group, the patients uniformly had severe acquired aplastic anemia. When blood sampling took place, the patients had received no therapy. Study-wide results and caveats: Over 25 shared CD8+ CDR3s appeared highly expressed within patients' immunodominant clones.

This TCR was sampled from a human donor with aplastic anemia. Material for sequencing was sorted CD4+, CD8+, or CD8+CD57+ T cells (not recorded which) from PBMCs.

CDR3 region: CSVGQTQGRKGYTF. CDR3 DNA sequence: TGCAGCGTGGGCCAAACACAGGGGCGGAAAGGCTACACCTTC. The chain recombines TRBV29-1 with TRBJ1-2, with TRBD1 identical over 7 bases. Germline CDR1 reads SQVTM; CDR2 reads ANQGSEA. V lost 6 bases, J lost 8 bases, and 15 bases stayed unmatched. The CDR3 runs 14 residues.